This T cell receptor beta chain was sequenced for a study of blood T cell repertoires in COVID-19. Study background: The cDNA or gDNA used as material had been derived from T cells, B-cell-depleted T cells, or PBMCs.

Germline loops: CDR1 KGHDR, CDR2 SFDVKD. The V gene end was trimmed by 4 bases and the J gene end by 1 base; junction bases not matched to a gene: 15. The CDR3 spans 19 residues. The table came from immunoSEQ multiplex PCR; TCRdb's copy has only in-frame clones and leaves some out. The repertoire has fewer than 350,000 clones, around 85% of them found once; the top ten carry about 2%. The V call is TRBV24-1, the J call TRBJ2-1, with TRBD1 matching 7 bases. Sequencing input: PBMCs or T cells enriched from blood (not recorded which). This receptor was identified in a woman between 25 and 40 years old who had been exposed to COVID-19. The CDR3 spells CATSEPLTGQGHSYNEQFF. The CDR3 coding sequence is TGTGCCACCAGTGAACCCCTGACAGGGCAAGGCCATTCCTACAATGAGCAGTTCTTC.